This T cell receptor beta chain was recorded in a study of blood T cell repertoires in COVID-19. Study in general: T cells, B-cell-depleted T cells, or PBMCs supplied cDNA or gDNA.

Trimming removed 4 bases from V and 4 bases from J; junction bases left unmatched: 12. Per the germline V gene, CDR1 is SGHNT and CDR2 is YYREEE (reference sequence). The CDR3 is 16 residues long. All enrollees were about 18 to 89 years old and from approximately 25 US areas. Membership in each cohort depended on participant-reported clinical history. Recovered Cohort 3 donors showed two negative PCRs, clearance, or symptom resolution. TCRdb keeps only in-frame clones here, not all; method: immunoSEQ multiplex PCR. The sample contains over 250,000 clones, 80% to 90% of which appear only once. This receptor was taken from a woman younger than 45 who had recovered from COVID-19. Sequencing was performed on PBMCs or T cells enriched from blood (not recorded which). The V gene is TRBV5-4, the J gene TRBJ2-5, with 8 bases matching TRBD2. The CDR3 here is CASSPEGRGARETQYF. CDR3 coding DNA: TGTGCCAGCAGCCCCGAGGGGCGGGGGGCGCGAGAGACCCAGTACTTC.